This T cell receptor (beta chain) was recorded in a study of T-cell reconstitution after alpha-beta-depleted transplantation in children. Study-level points and caveats: About two months after transplant, alpha-beta T cells reportedly came from several hundred expanded graft clones. One year after transplant, T-cell counts and diversity came mostly from newly produced T cells.

V lost 10 bases and J lost 5; bases outside the gene matches: 10. Germline CDR1 and CDR2: LNHDA and SQIVND (reference sequence). The CDR3 sequence is 14 residues long. The TCRbeta library incorporated unique molecular identifiers. Each CDR3 protein is one row after TCRdb ran MiXCR on the PCR reads. The sample records roughly 50,000 distinct CDR3 sequences, less than 55% being singletons. Concerning this clonotype: Its specificity is not known.

This TCR derives from a male patient between 5 and 17 years old who had a stem cell transplant for acute lymphoblastic leukemia, so the T cells may come from the graft donor. This sequence joins TRBV19 and TRBJ2-1; the match to TRBD1 covers 8 bases. This sample comprised PBMCs, mostly from graft donor cells, obtained 360 days after TCRalphabeta/CD19-depleted stem cell transplant. DNA of the CDR3: TGTGCCACCGTCGACAGGGGTGCGAACAATGAGCAGTTCTTC. Amino acid sequence: CATVDRGANNEQFF.